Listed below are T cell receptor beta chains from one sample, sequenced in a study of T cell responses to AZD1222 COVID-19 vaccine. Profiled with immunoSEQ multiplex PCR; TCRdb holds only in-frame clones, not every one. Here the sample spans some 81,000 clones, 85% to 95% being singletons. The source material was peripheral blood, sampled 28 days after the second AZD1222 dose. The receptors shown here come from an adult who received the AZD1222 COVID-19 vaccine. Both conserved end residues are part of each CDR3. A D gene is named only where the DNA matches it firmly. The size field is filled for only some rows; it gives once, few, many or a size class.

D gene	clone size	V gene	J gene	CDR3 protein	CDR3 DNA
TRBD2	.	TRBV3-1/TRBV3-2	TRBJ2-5	CASSQGDGRRETQYF	TGTGCCAGCAGCCAAGGGGACGGGAGGCGTGAGACCCAGTACTTC
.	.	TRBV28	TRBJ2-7	CASSFTGSSSYEQYF	TGTGCCAGCAGTTTCACGGGTTCTAGCTCCTACGAGCAGTACTTC
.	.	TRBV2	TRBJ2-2	CASSGEAGNTGELFF	TGTGCCAGCAGTGGGGAAGCGGGGAACACCGGGGAGCTGTTTTTT
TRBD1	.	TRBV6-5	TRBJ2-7	CAIGQGWYEQYF	TGTGCCATAGGACAGGGGTGGTACGAGCAGTACTTC
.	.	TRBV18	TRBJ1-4	CASSPSIPATNEKLFF	TGTGCCAGCTCACCATCAATCCCGGCAACTAATGAAAAACTGTTTTTT
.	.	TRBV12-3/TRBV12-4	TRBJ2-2	CASSVYTEELFF	TGTGCCAGCAGTGTTTACACCGAGGAGCTGTTTTTT
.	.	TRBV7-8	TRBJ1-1	CASSLSTGNTEAFF	TGTGCCAGCAGCTTATCTACAGGGAACACTGAAGCTTTCTTT
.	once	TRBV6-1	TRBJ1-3	CASSEGGSKTIYF	TGTGCCAGCAGTGAAGGGGGGTCAAAAACCATATATTTT
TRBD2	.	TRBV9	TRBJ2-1	CASSVFSAGGHSEQFF	TGTGCCAGCAGCGTTTTTTCGGCGGGAGGGCACAGTGAGCAGTTCTTC
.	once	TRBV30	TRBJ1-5	CAWSLGGRGDQPQHF	TGTGCCTGGTCCCTGGGGGGCAGGGGAGATCAGCCCCAGCATTTT
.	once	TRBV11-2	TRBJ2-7	CASSLAWGNEQYF	TGTGCCAGCAGCTTAGCGTGGGGGAACGAGCAGTACTTC
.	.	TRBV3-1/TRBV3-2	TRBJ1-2	CASSHSPGRRGSNYGYTF	TGTGCCAGCAGCCATTCTCCCGGACGCAGGGGTTCTAACTATGGCTACACCTTC
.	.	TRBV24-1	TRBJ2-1	CATSDSPVGSYNEQFF	TGTGCCACCAGTGACTCTCCCGTTGGCTCCTACAATGAGCAGTTCTTC
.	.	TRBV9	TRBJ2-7	CASKGTGKRSSYEQYF	TGTGCCAGTAAGGGGACTGGAAAGAGGAGCTCCTACGAGCAGTACTTC
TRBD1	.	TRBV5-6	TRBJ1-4	CASSLAPGQGEKLFF	TGTGCCAGCAGCTTGGCGCCGGGACAGGGGGAAAAACTGTTTTTT
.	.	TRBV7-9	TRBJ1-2	CASSITEQGYGYTF	TGTGCCAGCAGCATTACCGAACAGGGCTATGGCTACACCTTC
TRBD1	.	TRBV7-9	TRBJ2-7	CASSLIPPRDRGYEQYF	TGTGCCAGCAGCTTAATCCCCCCCCGGGACAGGGGCTACGAGCAGTACTTC
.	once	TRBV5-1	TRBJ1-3	CASSLAGYGNTIYF	TGCGCCAGCAGCTTGGCAGGGTATGGTAACACCATATATTTT
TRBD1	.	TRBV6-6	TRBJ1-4	CASNGQGPNEKLFF	TGTGCCAGCAATGGACAGGGGCCTAATGAAAAACTGTTTTTT
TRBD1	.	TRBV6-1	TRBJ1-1	CASSGRDRGLRAGLNTEAFF	TGTGCCAGCAGTGGGCGGGACAGGGGGCTAAGGGCGGGATTGAACACTGAAGCTTTCTTT
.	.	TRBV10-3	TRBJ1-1	CAIMGNTEAFF	TGTGCCATCATGGGGAACACTGAAGCTTTCTTT
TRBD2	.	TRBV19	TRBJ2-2	CASGTSGITGELFF	TGTGCCAGTGGGACTAGCGGGATCACCGGGGAGCTGTTTTTT
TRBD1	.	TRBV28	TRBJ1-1	CASSPFGTGLGTLTEAFF	TGTGCCAGCAGTCCGTTCGGGACAGGTCTTGGAACCCTCACTGAAGCTTTCTTT
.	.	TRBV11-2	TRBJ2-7	CASSSQVPYEQYF	TGTGCCAGCAGCTCACAGGTCCCCTACGAGCAGTACTTC